One sample yielded the 30 T cell receptor beta chains listed below, sequenced in a study of cytomegalovirus exposure and HLA in healthy donors. The PCR used 60 Vbeta and 13 Jbeta primers. Using immunoSEQ multiplex PCR, the repertoire was profiled, and TCRdb retains in-frame clones only, with some absent. The sample yields just under 65,000 clones, about four fifths seen once. The sequencing sample was made of PBMCs. The receptors originated from a woman aged 30 to 39 in good health and CMV-seronegative.

The chain carries TRBV4-1 and TRBJ2-1; unclear D gene. Germline V lookup: CDR1 MGHRA, CDR2 YSYEKL. The CDR3 sequence is 12 residues long. Trimming took off 2 bases at V and 5 bases at J, with 4 bases between the two ends. The chain's CDR3 is CASSQLDNEQFF. CDR3 sequence (DNA): TGCGCCAGCAGCCAACTAGACAATGAGCAGTTCTTC.

A word on this clone: The junction departs from the called germline gene at one end, perhaps through a read error. The chain couples TRBV7-7 to TRBJ2-1, with 12 positions matching TRBD2. The germline gives CDR1 SSHAT, CDR2 FNYEAQ (reference sequence). This CDR3 contains 14 residues. The CDR3 sequence is CASSKTSGRGEQFF. For the CDR3, the DNA is TGTGCTAGCAGCAAGACTAGCGGGAGAGGTGAGCAGTTCTTC.

The chain joins TRBV19 to TRBJ1-5; tentatively, D is TRBD1 (5 bases). This CDR3 spans 13 amino acids. Trimming shortened V by 8 bases and J by 3 bases, and 11 bases separated the two germline ends. Germline V gene sequence: CDR1 LNHDA, CDR2 SQIVND (reference sequence). The DNA of the CDR3 is TGTGCCAGTGCAGACAGAAACAATCAGCCCCAGCATTTT. Translation: CASADRNNQPQHF.

The J gene is TRBJ2-1, the V gene TRBV30, with 7 bases lining up with TRBD2. Germline lookup yields CDR1 GTSNPN and CDR2 SVGIG (reference sequence). There are 14 residues in the CDR3. J was trimmed by 5 bases and V by 2 bases; bases with no gene match: 6. The CDR3 spells CAWSLGLADNEQFF. CDR3 sequence (DNA): TGTGCCTGGAGTTTAGGGCTAGCGGACAATGAGCAGTTCTTC.

DNA of the CDR3: TGTGCCAGCAGCCCCACATCTACAGGGAGCAATCAGCCCCAGCATTTT. This sequence encodes CASSPTSTGSNQPQHF. The gene calls are TRBV7-2 and TRBJ1-5; possibly TRBD1 for D (6 bases). CDR3 length: 16 residues. The V gene's germline CDR1 is SGHTA and CDR2 FQGNSA. V was shortened by 5 bases and J by 1 base, with 15 bases between the two germline ends.

The chain links TRBV5-1 to TRBJ1-1, with D unclear. The germline V gene encodes CDR1 SGHRS and CDR2 YFSETQ. CDR3 length: 14 residues. Trimming left V 3 bases short and J 0 bases short, with 9 bases between. Here the CDR3 reads CASSSDTVNTEAFF. The CDR3 DNA follows: TGCGCCAGCAGCTCGGATACAGTGAACACTGAAGCTTTCTTT.

The chain has TRBV4-1 and TRBJ2-4; 7 bases are shared with TRBD1. Germline CDR1 reads MGHRA; CDR2 reads YSYEKL. CDR3 size: 16 residues. The V gene end was trimmed by 3 bases and the J gene end by 3 bases; junction bases not matched to a gene: 8. The CDR3 loop reads CASSHVQGLGKNIQYF. The CDR3 nucleotides read TGCGCCAGCAGCCACGTACAGGGGTTGGGCAAAAACATTCAGTACTTC.

V and J are TRBV10-2 and TRBJ1-5; D may be TRBD1 (5 bases). V was pared by 6 bases and J by 4 bases, with 16 bases between. Per the germline V gene, CDR1 is WSHSY and CDR2 is SAAADI. CDR3 length equals 15 residues. In nucleotides, the CDR3 is TGCGCCAGCAGGCAGGGAGGCCCGGCAAATCAGCCCCAGCATTTT. This sequence encodes CASRQGGPANQPQHF.

This chain links TRBV6-4 with TRBJ2-3, with 9 bases lining up with TRBD2. After removal of 5 bases from V and 0 bases from J, the junction contained 3 bases not matched to a gene. The CDR3 runs 15 residues. CDR1 is MRHNA and CDR2 is SNTAGT in the germline V gene. The CDR3 loop is CASSPSGTSTDTQYF. CDR3 coding DNA: TGTGCCAGCAGTCCTAGCGGGACAAGCACAGATACGCAGTATTTT.

This rearrangement joins TRBV19 to TRBJ1-1, with D possibly TRBD1 on 5 matching bases. This CDR3 is built from 13 residues. Germline V gene sequence: CDR1 LNHDA, CDR2 SQIVND (reference sequence). V was trimmed by 7 bases and J by 3 bases, leaving 12 bases between them. CDR3 protein: CASKFSRDTEAFF. CDR3 DNA: TGTGCCAGTAAGTTTAGCAGGGACACTGAAGCTTTCTTT.

V gene TRBV6-1 combines with J gene TRBJ1-6, with 10 bases that match TRBD1. The CDR3 is 15 amino acids. The germline V gene encodes CDR1 MNHNS and CDR2 SASEGT. After removal of 4 bases from V and 10 bases from J, the junction contained 7 bases not matched to a gene. CDR3 residues: CASSASGDRGSPLHF. CDR3 coding DNA: TGTGCCAGCAGTGCGAGTGGGGACAGGGGATCACCCCTCCACTTT.

In its sample, this clone was seen a few times. The chain recombines TRBV4-1 with TRBJ1-1; 12 bases map to TRBD1. The V segment lost 3 bases and the J segment 2 bases; nucleotides outside the gene matches: 1. Per germline, CDR1 MGHRA and CDR2 YSYEKL. The CDR3 consists of 15 residues. CDR3 nucleotide sequence: TGCGCCAGCAGCCAGGGACAGGGGGCAAACACTGAAGCTTTCTTT. This translates into CASSQGQGANTEAFF.

The genes are TRBV2 and TRBJ2-1, with 10 bases lining up with TRBD2. V was clipped by 5 bases and J by 8 bases; unmatched bases: 12. This CDR3 comprises 16 residues. Germline V lookup: CDR1 SNHLY, CDR2 FYNNEI. The CDR3 sequence is CASSFPGLAPDYEQFF. In DNA, the CDR3 is TGTGCCAGCAGTTTCCCGGGACTAGCGCCAGATTATGAGCAGTTCTTC.

The CDR3 DNA is TGTGCCAGCAGTTACCTGAGCGGGAGTGGTGAGCAGTTCTTC. Its protein is CASSYLSGSGEQFF. This chain joins TRBV6-5 and TRBJ2-1; TRBD2 aligns across 8 bases. In germline, CDR1 is MNHEY, CDR2 SVGAGI. The V and J ends lost 2 bases and 9 bases, in that order; junction bases with no gene match: 6. This CDR3 contains 14 residues.

V gene TRBV19 combines with J gene TRBJ2-2; D might be TRBD1 (5 bases). This CDR3 has 13 residues. CDR1 and CDR2 from the germline V gene are LNHDA and SQIVND (reference sequence). V lost 10 bases and J lost 6, with 15 bases in between. The DNA for the CDR3 is TGTGCCATATCCAGGGAAATGGCCGGGGAGCTGTTTTTT. It codes for CAISREMAGELFF.

This clone has only a few counts. This chain links TRBV18 with TRBJ2-7, with D possibly matching TRBD2 (6 bases). Germline lookup yields CDR1 KGHSH and CDR2 LQKENI. The CDR3 is 13 residues long. V shed 6 bases and J shed 6 bases, with 15 bases lying between them. For the CDR3, the DNA is TGTGCCAGCTCGCCGGGACTTAGCAGCGAGCAGTACTTC. Translated: CASSPGLSSEQYF.

The chain combines TRBV6-5 with TRBJ1-3; tentatively, D is TRBD1 (5 bases). CDR1 MNHEY and CDR2 SVGAGI come from the germline V gene. V shed 2 bases and J shed 2 bases, with 7 bases lying between them. This CDR3 region has 14 residues. CDR3 sequence reads: CASSYGAAGNTIYF. The CDR3 DNA is TGTGCCAGCAGTTACGGGGCAGCTGGAAACACCATATATTTT.

The chain employs TRBV7-9 and TRBJ1-2; unclear D gene. Between the trimmed V and J ends, which lost 5 bases and 2 bases, there was a span of 12 bases. The CDR3 consists of 14 residues. Per the germline V gene, CDR1 is SEHNR and CDR2 is FQNEAQ (reference sequence). The CDR3 DNA sequence: TGTGCCAGCAGCCGGCTAGACGGAAACTATGGCTACACCTTC. It encodes CASSRLDGNYGYTF.

This rearrangement joins TRBV5-6 to TRBJ1-1, with unresolved D. Between the trimmed V and J ends, which lost 7 bases and 0 bases, there was a span of 13 bases. CDR1 SGHDT and CDR2 YYEEEE come from the germline V gene. The CDR3 length is 14 residues. This CDR3 is CASRTSMMNTEAFF. In DNA form, the CDR3 reads TGTGCCAGCCGGACTTCAATGATGAACACTGAAGCTTTCTTT.

The CDR3 DNA reads TGTGCCAGCAGCATCGGGGGTGGGGGAACGAACACCGGGGAGCTGTTTTTT. It specifies CASSIGGGGTNTGELFF. V and J are TRBV21-1 and TRBJ2-2; the D call of TRBD2 is as the table states it, not checked on the DNA. TRBV21-1 is a documented pseudogene. CDR3 length equals 17 residues.

This clone was counted between two and nine times. The CDR3 coding sequence is TGTGCCAGCAGTGACGGACAGGCCACATCATTAGCGAAAGGGCTGTTTTTT. Its protein product is CASSDGQATSLAKGLFF. The V call is TRBV6-1, the J call TRBJ1-4; 7 nucleotides line up with TRBD1. CDR1 and CDR2 from the germline V gene are MNHNS and SASEGT. The CDR3 loop spans 17 amino acids. V lost 3 bases to trimming and J lost 14 bases; unmatched junction nucleotides: 21.

In its sample, this clone was seen a few times. The chain is built from TRBV30 and TRBJ2-7; 8 bases fit TRBD1. Trimming cost V 5 bases and J 5 bases; bases outside gene matches: 8. This CDR3 is 13 amino acids long. The germline CDR1 and CDR2 sequences are GTSNPN and SVGIG (reference sequence). The CDR3 sequence: CAWGQGRPHEQYF. DNA of the CDR3: TGTGCCTGGGGACAGGGCCGACCCCACGAGCAGTACTTC.

This chain uses TRBV30 with TRBJ2-5; D perhaps matches TRBD1 (6 bases). From germline, CDR1 is GTSNPN and CDR2 SVGIG (reference sequence). V was trimmed by 7 bases and J by 7 bases, leaving 13 bases between them. CDR3 length: 11 amino acids. CDR3 protein: CASNRDGTQYF. CDR3 nucleotide sequence: TGTGCCTCCAACAGGGATGGGACCCAGTACTTC.

The chain recombines TRBV10-3 with TRBJ1-2; D call uncertain. V lost 2 bases, J lost 4 bases, and 8 bases lay in between. This CDR3 is built from 13 residues. Per germline, CDR1 ENHRY and CDR2 SYGVKD. In DNA form, the CDR3 reads TGTGCCATCAGTGAGAAGGCGGGCTATGGCTACACCTTC. Translating gives CAISEKAGYGYTF.

This clone came up once. CDR3 sequence reads: CASSPSGTNYGYTF. Here the CDR3 DNA reads TGTGCCAGCAGCCCCTCGGGAACGAACTATGGCTACACCTTC. The V gene is TRBV6-5, the J gene TRBJ1-2, with no clear D. CDR1 is MNHEY and CDR2 is SVGAGI in the germline V gene. CDR3 size: 14 residues. V lost 6 bases and J lost 2, with 13 bases in between.

The genes are TRBV6-5 and TRBJ2-2, with a weak D call TRBD2 (5 bases). This CDR3 spans 14 amino acids. V gave up 2 bases and J gave up 7 bases, with 11 bases separating them. From germline, CDR1 is MNHEY and CDR2 SVGAGI. The CDR3 region has the DNA TGTGCCAGCAGTTACACCCGAGGGAGCGGGGAGCTGTTTTTT. As protein: CASSYTRGSGELFF.

V and J are TRBV18 and TRBJ2-3; 8 nucleotides match TRBD2. This CDR3 is built from 14 residues. Germline CDR1 reads KGHSH; CDR2 reads LQKENI. J was trimmed by 1 base and V by 5 bases; bases with no gene match: 2. This chain's CDR3 is CASSATSGTDTQYF. In nucleotides, the CDR3 is TGTGCCAGCTCAGCGACTAGCGGCACAGATACGCAGTATTTT.

This clone was observed a handful of times. CDR3 amino acids: CASTEGGNQETQYF. As DNA, the CDR3 is TGTGCCAGCACCGAAGGGGGTAATCAAGAGACCCAGTACTTC. The genes are TRBV7-2 and TRBJ2-5, with D perhaps TRBD1 (6 bases). Germline V gene sequence: CDR1 SGHTA, CDR2 FQGNSA. The V and J ends lost 7 bases and 2 bases respectively, with 14 bases between them. This CDR3 comprises 14 residues.

J is TRBJ1-5 and V is TRBV6-5; D possibly corresponds to TRBD1 (5 bases). CDR1 MNHEY and CDR2 SVGAGI come from the germline V gene. The CDR3 has 15 amino acids. Trimming left V 5 bases short and J 5 bases short, with 16 bases between. The CDR3 spells CASSGRGGLDQPQHF. CDR3 nucleotides: TGTGCCAGCAGTGGGAGGGGCGGCCTGGATCAGCCCCAGCATTTT.

This chain joins TRBV10-1 and TRBJ2-5, with D possibly matching TRBD1 (5 bases). The V gene's germline CDR1 is WNHNN and CDR2 SYGVQD (reference sequence). V lost 2 bases to trimming and J lost 7 bases, with 8 bases between them. The CDR3 runs 12 residues. DNA for the CDR3: TGCGCCAGCAGTGAGAGCCAGGGGACCCAGTACTTC. This sequence encodes CASSESQGTQYF.